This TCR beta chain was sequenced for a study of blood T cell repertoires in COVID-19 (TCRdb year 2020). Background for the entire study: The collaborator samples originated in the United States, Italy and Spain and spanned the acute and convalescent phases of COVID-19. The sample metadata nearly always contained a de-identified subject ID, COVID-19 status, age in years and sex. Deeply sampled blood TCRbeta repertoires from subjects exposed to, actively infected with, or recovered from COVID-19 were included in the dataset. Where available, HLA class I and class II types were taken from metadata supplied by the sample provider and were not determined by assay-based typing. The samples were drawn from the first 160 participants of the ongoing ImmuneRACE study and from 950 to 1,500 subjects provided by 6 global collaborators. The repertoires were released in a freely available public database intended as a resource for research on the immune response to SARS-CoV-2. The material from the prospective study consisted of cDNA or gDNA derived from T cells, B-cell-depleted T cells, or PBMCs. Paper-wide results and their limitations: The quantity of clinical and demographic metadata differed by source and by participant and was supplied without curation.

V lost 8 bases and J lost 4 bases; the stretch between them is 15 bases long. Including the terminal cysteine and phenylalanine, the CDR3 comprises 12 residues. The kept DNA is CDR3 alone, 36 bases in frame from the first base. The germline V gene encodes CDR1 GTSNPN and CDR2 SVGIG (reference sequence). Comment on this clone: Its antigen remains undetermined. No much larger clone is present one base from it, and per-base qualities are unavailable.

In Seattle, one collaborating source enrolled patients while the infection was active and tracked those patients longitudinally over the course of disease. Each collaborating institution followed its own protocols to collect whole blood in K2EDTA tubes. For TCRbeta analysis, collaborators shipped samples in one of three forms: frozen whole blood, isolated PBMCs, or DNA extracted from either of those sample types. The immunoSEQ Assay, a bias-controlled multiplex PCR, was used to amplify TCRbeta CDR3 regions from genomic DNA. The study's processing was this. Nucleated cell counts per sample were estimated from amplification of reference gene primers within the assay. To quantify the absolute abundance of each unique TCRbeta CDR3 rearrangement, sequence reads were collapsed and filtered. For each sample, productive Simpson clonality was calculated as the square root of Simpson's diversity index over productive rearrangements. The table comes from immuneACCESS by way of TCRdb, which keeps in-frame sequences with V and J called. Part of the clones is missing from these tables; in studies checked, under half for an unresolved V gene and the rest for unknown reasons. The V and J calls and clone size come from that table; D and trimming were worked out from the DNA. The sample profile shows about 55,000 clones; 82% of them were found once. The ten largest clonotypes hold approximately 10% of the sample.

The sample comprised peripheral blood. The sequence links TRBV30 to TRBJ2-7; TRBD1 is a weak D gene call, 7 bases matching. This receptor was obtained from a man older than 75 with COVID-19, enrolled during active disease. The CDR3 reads CATQSGGYEQYF. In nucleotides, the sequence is TGTGCCACGCAATCAGGGGGGTACGAGCAGTACTTC. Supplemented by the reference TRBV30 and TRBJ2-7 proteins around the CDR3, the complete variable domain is SQTIHQWPATLVQPVGSPLSLECTVEGTSNPNLYWYRQAAGRGLQLLFYSVGIGQISSEVPQNLSASRPQDRQFILSSKKLLLSDSGFYLCATQSGGYEQYFGPGTRLTVT.